One and the same sample provided the 5 T cell receptor beta chains below, sequenced in a study of cytomegalovirus exposure and HLA in healthy donors. It was with 60 Vbeta and 13 Jbeta primers that the PCR ran. Produced via immunoSEQ multiplex PCR; TCRdb's table is partial and in-frame only. Of about 180,000 clones listed, around 81% are singletons. The sequenced sample was PBMCs. The receptor source for this set is a middle-aged man in good health and CMV-seronegative.

The chain combines TRBV7-9 with TRBJ1-6; 8 nucleotides align to TRBD1. Germline lookup yields CDR1 SEHNR and CDR2 FQNEAQ (reference sequence). The J segment lost 6 bases and the V segment lost 5 bases, leaving 6 bases of the junction unmatched. CDR3 length: 15 residues. In DNA form, the CDR3 reads TGTGCCAGCAGCCCGACAGGGGCCCTTAATTCACCCCTCCACTTT. Translating gives CASSPTGALNSPLHF. Filled out from reference TRBV7-9 and TRBJ1-6, the complete variable domain reads DTGVSQNPRHKITKRGQNVTFRCDPISEHNRLYWYRQTLGQGPEFLTYFQNEAQLEKSRLLSDRFSAERPKGSFSTLEIQRTEQGDSAMYLCASSPTGALNSPLHFGNGTRLTVT.

This clone was observed a handful of times. The chain couples TRBV11-3 to TRBJ1-5; 7 nucleotides line up with TRBD1. CDR3 length: 15 residues. CDR1 is SGHNT and CDR2 is YENEEA in the germline V gene. With V trimmed by 5 bases and J by 2 bases, 6 bases remained unmatched. The chain's CDR3 is CASSVGQVGNQPQHF. The CDR3 nucleotides are TGTGCCAGCAGCGTCGGACAGGTCGGCAATCAGCCCCAGCATTTT.

CDR3 in DNA: TGCGCCAGCAGCGCCCTCCAGGGTCCGTCACCCCTCCACTTT. It yields the protein CASSALQGPSPLHF. The chain employs TRBV4-1 and TRBJ1-6; maybe TRBD1 (5 bases). CDR3 length equals 14 residues. V was cut by 5 bases and J by 10 bases, with 15 bases left in between. The V gene's germline CDR1 is MGHRA and CDR2 YSYEKL.

The chain combines TRBV5-4 with TRBJ2-5, with 10 bases matching TRBD2. The CDR3 extends over 15 amino acids. The junction had 0 bases not matched to a gene; V was cut back by 0 bases and J by 1 base. The V gene's germline CDR1 is SGHNT and CDR2 YYREEE (reference sequence). CDR3: CASSLVAGGQETQYF. As DNA, the CDR3 is TGTGCCAGCAGCTTGGTAGCGGGGGGCCAAGAGACCCAGTACTTC.

This chain joins TRBV9 and TRBJ1-2; a possible D gene is TRBD1 (6 bases). Germline assignment: CDR1 SGDLS and CDR2 YYNGEE. Trimming pared 5 bases from V and 4 bases from J, leaving 9 bases between. This CDR3 is 12 amino acids long. The CDR3 DNA is TGTGCCAGCAGTGTGGACAGCTATGGCTACACCTTC. As protein: CASSVDSYGYTF.